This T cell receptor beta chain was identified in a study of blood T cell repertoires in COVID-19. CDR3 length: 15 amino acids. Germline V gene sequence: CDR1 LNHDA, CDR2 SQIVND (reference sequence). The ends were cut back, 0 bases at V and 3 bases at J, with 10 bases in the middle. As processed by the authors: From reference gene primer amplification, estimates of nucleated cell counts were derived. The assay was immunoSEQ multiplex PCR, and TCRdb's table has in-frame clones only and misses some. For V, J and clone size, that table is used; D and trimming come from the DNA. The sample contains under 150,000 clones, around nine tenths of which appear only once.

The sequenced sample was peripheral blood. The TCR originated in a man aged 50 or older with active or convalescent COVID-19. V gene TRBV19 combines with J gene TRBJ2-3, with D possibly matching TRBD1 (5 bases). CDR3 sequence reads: CASSIDLGQTDTQYF. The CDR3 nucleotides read TGTGCCAGTAGTATAGATCTGGGGCAAACAGATACGCAGTATTTT. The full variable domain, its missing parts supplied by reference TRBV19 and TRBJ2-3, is DGGITQSPKYLFRKEGQNVTLSCEQNLNHDAMYWYRQDPGQGLRLIYYSQIVNDFQKGDIAEGYSVSREKKESFPLTVTSAQKNPTAFYLCASSIDLGQTDTQYFGPGTRLTVL.